This T cell receptor (beta chain) was documented in a study of blood T cell repertoires in COVID-19 (dated by TCRdb to the early 2020s). Concerning the study at large: Samples covering the acute and convalescent phases of COVID-19 were provided by collaborators in the United States, Italy and Spain. The prospective study material was composed of cDNA or gDNA derived from T cells, B-cell-depleted T cells, or PBMCs. Subjects who had been exposed to COVID-19, were actively infected with it, or had recovered from it provided the deeply sampled blood TCRbeta repertoires that made up the dataset. The repertoires were released in a freely available public database intended as a resource for research on the immune response to SARS-CoV-2. The samples were drawn from the first 160 participants of the ongoing ImmuneRACE study and from 1,254 subjects provided by 6 global collaborators. Sample metadata almost always included a de-identified subject ID, COVID-19 status, age in years and sex. Where available, HLA class I and class II types were obtained from metadata supplied by the sample provider rather than from assay-based typing. Broad study findings and their caveats: Clinical and demographic metadata were provided uncurated, with the amount varying by source and participant.

Details on this clone: This clone's antigen is unknown. No clone much larger than this one lies a single base away; base qualities are absent.

Each collaborating institution followed its own protocols to collect whole blood in K2EDTA tubes. For TCRbeta analysis, collaborators shipped samples as frozen whole blood, isolated PBMCs, or DNA extracted from either of those sample types. TCRbeta CDR3 regions were amplified from genomic DNA using the immunoSEQ Assay, a bias-controlled multiplex PCR. The paper's processing steps were these. The number of nucleated cells in each sample was estimated from the amplification of reference gene primers within the assay. To quantify the absolute abundance of each unique TCRbeta CDR3 rearrangement, sequence reads were collapsed and filtered. For each sample, productive Simpson clonality was calculated as the square root of Simpson's diversity index over productive rearrangements. As stored in TCRdb, this immuneACCESS dataset retains in-frame rearrangements with V and J assigned. A fraction of the clones does not appear; measured against another copy, unresolved V genes explain less than half of the discrepancy, and the remainder lacks a known reason. The V and J calls and clone size are taken from that table; D and trimming were inferred from the DNA. The sample includes fewer than 30,000 clones, with more than 80% observed a single time. About 9.4% of the sample lies in the top ten.

Unmatched junction bases come to 8, with V trimmed by 2 bases and J by 7 bases. CDR1 and CDR2 are read off the germline V gene (reference sequence) as SGHNT and YYREEE. Taken from cysteine to phenylalanine, the CDR3 has 14 residues. CDR3 DNA is the only sequence kept; it has 42 bases, read in frame from the first base. Sequenced: peripheral blood. The sequence is built from TRBV5-4 and TRBJ1-2; a stretch of 7 junction bases matches TRBD1. The receptor comes from a man aged 55 to 70 with acute or convalescent COVID-19. The CDR3 corresponds to CASSFRLQGVGYTF. The DNA sequence reads TGTGCCAGCAGCTTCCGCCTCCAGGGGGTTGGCTACACCTTC.